This TCR beta chain derives from a study of blood T cell repertoires in COVID-19. Donors in Cohort 3 who had recovered were those with two negative PCRs, healthcare professional clearance, or resolution of their symptoms. The germline V gene has CDR1 SEHNR and CDR2 FQNEAQ (reference sequence). With 4 bases clipped from V and 0 bases from J, the junction kept 8 bases outside the gene matches. The CDR3 runs to 16 residues. Profiled with immunoSEQ multiplex PCR; TCRdb holds only in-frame clones, not every one. The sample has approximately 310,000 clones; 80% to 90% are singletons. J is TRBJ1-2 and V is TRBV7-9, with 7 bases fitting TRBD1. The source of this sequence is a man under 40 who had recovered from COVID-19. The sample comprised PBMCs or T cells enriched from blood (not recorded which). CDR3 sequence: CASSSYGTAANYGYTF. DNA for the CDR3: TGTGCCAGCAGCTCATATGGGACAGCGGCTAACTATGGCTACACCTTC.